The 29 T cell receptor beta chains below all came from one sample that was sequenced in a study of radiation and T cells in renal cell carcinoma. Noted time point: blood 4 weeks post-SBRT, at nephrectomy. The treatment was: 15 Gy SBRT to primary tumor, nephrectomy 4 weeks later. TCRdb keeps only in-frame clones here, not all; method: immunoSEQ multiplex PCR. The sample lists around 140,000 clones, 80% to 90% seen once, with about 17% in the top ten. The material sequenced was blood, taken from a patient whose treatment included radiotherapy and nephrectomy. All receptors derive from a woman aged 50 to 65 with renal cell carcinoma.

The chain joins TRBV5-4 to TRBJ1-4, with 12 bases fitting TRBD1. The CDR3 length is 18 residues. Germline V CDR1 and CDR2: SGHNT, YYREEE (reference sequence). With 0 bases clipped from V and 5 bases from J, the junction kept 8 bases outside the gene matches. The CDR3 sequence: CASSLVGQGARRNEKLFF. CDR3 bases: TGTGCCAGCAGCTTGGTGGGACAGGGGGCTAGGAGGAATGAAAAACTGTTTTTT.

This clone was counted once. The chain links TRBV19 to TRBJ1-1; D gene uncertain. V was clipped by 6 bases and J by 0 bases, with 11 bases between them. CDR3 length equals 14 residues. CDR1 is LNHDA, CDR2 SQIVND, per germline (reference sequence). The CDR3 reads CASRAGRMNTEAFF. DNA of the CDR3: TGTGCCAGTAGGGCCGGGCGGATGAACACTGAAGCTTTCTTT.

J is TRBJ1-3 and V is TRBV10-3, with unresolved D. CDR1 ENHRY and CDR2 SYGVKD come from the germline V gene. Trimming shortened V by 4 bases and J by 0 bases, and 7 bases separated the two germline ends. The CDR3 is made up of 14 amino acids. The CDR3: CAISAQNSGNTIYF. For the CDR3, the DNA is TGTGCCATCAGTGCTCAGAACTCTGGAAACACCATATATTTT.

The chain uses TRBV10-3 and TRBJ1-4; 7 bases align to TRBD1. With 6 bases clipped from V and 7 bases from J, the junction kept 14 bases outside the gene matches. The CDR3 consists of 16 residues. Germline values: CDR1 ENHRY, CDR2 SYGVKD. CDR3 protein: CAISTNKRQGFEKLFF. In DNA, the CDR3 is TGTGCCATCAGCACGAATAAACGACAGGGCTTTGAAAAACTGTTTTTT.

CDR3 residues: CASSVGVADTQYF. The CDR3 DNA is TGCGCCAGCAGTGTGGGAGTTGCAGATACGCAGTATTTT. The chain couples TRBV10-1 to TRBJ2-3; weak D call: TRBD2 (5 bases). Germline V gene lookup returns CDR1 WNHNN and CDR2 SYGVQD (reference sequence). The CDR3 totals 13 residues. V dropped 4 bases and J dropped 4 bases, with 9 bases sitting between them.

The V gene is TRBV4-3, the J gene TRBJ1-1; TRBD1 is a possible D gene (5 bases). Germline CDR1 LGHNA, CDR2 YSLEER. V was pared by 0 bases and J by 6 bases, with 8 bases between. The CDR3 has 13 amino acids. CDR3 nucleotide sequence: TGCGCCAGCAGCCAAGAGAGGGGATCTGAAGCTTTCTTT. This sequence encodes CASSQERGSEAFF.

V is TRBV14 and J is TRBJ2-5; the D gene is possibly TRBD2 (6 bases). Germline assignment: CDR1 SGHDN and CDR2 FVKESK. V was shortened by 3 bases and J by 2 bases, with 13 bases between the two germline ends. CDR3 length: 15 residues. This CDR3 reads CASSHLTGTQETQYF. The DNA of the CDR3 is TGTGCCAGCAGCCACCTTACCGGGACTCAAGAGACCCAGTACTTC.

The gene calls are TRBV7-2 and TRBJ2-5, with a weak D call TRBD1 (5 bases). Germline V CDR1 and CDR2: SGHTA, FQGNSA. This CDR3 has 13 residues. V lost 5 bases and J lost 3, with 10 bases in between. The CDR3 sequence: CASSPQGKETQYF. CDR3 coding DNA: TGTGCCAGCAGCCCTCAGGGAAAAGAGACCCAGTACTTC. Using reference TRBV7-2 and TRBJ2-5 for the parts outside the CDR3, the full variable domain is GAGVSQSPSNKVTEKGKDVELRCDPISGHTALYWYRQSLGQGLEFLIYFQGNSAPDKSGLPSDRFSAERTGGSVSTLTIQRTQQEDSAVYLCASSPQGKETQYFGPGTRLLVL.

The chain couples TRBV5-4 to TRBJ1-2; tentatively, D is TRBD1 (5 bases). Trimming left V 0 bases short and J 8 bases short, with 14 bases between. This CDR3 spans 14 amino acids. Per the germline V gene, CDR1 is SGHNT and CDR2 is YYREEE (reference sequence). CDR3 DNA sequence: TGTGCCAGCAGCTTGGACCGGGGCGCGAGAGGCTACACCTTC. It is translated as CASSLDRGARGYTF.

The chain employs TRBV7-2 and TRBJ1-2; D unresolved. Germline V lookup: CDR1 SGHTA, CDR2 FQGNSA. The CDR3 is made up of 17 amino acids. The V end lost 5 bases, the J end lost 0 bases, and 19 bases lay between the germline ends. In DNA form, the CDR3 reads TGTGCCAGCAGCCATACCTCGGAAGCAGGATCTAACTATGGCTACACCTTC. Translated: CASSHTSEAGSNYGYTF.

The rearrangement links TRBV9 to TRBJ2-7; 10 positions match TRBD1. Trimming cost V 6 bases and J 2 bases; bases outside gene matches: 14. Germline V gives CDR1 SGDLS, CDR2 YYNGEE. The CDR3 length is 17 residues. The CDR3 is CASTLGGQGSLPYEQYF. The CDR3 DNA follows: TGTGCCAGCACCCTAGGGGGACAGGGGTCTTTACCCTACGAGCAGTACTTC.

Here the CDR3 DNA reads TGTGCCAGCAGCCCCAGTAGGTATTCTGGGACTGAAGCTTTCTTT. Translating it yields CASSPSRYSGTEAFF. V is TRBV25-1 and J is TRBJ1-1; D remains ambiguous. Trimming pared 6 bases from V and 5 bases from J, leaving 19 bases between. Germline lookup yields CDR1 MGHDK and CDR2 SYGVNS. CDR3 length: 15 amino acids. Complete variable domain (other parts from reference TRBV25-1 and TRBJ1-1): EADIYQTPRYLVIGTGKKITLECSQTMGHDKMYWYQQDPGMELHLIHYSYGVNSTEKGDLSSESTVSRIRTEHFPLTLESARPSHTSQYLCASSPSRYSGTEAFFGQGTRLTVV.

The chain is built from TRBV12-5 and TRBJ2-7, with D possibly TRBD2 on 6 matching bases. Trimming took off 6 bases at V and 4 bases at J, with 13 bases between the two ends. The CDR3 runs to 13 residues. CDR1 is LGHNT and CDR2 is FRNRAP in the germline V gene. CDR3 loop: CASGPSGGYEQYF. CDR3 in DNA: TGTGCTAGTGGCCCGTCCGGGGGTTACGAGCAGTACTTC. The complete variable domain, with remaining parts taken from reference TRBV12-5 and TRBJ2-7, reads DARVTQTPRHKVTEMGQEVTMRCQPILGHNTVFWYRQTMMQGLELLAYFRNRAPLDDSGMPKDRFSAEMPDATLATLKIQPSEPRDSAVYFCASGPSGGYEQYFGPGTRLTVT.

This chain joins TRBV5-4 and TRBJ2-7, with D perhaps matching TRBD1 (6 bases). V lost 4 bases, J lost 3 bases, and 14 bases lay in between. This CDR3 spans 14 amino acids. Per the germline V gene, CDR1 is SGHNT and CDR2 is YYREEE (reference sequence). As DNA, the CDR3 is TGTGCCAGCAGCCTAGGGACATCCTACTACGAGCAGTACTTC. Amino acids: CASSLGTSYYEQYF.

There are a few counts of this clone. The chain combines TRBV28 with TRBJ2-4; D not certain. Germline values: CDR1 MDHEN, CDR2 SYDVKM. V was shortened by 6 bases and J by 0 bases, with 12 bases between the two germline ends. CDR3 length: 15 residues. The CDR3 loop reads CASRIGRLAKNIQYF. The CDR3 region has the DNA TGTGCCAGCAGGATCGGACGGCTAGCCAAAAACATTCAGTACTTC. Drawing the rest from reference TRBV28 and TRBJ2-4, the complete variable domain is DVKVTQSSRYLVKRTGEKVFLECVQDMDHENMFWYRQDPGLGLRLIYFSYDVKMKEKGDIPEGYSVSREKKERFSLILESASTNQTSMYLCASRIGRLAKNIQYFGAGTRLSVL.

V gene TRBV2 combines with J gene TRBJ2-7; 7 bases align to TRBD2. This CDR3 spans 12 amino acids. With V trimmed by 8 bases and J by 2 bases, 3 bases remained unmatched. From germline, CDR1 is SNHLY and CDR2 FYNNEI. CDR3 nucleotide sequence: TGTGCCAGCGGGAGGGGCACCTACGAGCAGTACTTC. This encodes CASGRGTYEQYF.

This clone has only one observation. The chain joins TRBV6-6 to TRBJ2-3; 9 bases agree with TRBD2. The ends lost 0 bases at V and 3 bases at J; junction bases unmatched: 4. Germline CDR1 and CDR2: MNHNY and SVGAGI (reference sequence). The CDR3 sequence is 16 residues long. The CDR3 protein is CASSYSGGGATDTQYF. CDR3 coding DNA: TGTGCCAGCAGTTACTCAGGCGGGGGGGCAACAGATACGCAGTATTTT.

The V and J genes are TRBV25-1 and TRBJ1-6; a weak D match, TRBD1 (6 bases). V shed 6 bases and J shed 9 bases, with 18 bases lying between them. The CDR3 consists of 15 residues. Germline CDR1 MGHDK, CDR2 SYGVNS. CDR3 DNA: TGTGCCAGCAGCCGAAGCGCAGGGGAGAGTTCACCCCTCCACTTT. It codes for CASSRSAGESSPLHF. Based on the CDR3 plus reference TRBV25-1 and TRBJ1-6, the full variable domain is EADIYQTPRYLVIGTGKKITLECSQTMGHDKMYWYQQDPGMELHLIHYSYGVNSTEKGDLSSESTVSRIRTEHFPLTLESARPSHTSQYLCASSRSAGESSPLHFGNGTRLTVT.

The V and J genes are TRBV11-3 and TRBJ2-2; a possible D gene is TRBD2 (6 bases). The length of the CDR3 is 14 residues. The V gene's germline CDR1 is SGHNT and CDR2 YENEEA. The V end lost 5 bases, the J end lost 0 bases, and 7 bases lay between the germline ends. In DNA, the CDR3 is TGTGCCAGCAGCGGGACTTCGAACACCGGGGAGCTGTTTTTT. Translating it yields CASSGTSNTGELFF.

The DNA of the CDR3 is TGTGCCAGCAGCCCCGGGGCGGTGAGCAAAAACATTCAGTACTTC. Amino acid sequence: CASSPGAVSKNIQYF. The chain couples TRBV28 to TRBJ2-4; D might be TRBD1 or TRBD2, each matching 5 bases. Per the germline V gene, CDR1 is MDHEN and CDR2 is SYDVKM. Deletions cut 6 bases from V and 3 bases from J, with 15 bases between. This CDR3 region has 15 residues.

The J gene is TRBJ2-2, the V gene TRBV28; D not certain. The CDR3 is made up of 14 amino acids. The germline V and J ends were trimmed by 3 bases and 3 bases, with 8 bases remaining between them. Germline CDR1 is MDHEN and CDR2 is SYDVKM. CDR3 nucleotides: TGTGCCAGCAGTTTGGGGTATGACACCGGGGAGCTGTTTTTT. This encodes CASSLGYDTGELFF.

In DNA form, the CDR3 reads TGCGCCAAGCACAGGGGGGCGGGAGGAAACACCATATATTTT. Translated: CAKHRGAGGNTIYF. The V call is TRBV10-1, the J call TRBJ1-3; TRBD1 matches 8 bases. The germline V gene has CDR1 WNHNN and CDR2 SYGVQD (reference sequence). J lost 4 bases, V lost 10 bases, and 9 bases had no gene match. CDR3 size: 14 residues.

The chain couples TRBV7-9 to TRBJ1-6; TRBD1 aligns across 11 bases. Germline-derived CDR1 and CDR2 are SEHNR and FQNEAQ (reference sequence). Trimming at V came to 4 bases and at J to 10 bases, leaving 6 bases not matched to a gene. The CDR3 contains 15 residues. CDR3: CASSSTDRGLSPLHF. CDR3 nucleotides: TGTGCCAGCAGCTCAACGGACAGGGGGCTATCACCCCTCCACTTT.

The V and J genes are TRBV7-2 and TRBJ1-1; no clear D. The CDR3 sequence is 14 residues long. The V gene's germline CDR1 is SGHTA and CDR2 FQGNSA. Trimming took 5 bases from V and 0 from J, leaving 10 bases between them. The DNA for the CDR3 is TGTGCCAGCAGCCGACCCCAGGTGAACACTGAAGCTTTCTTT. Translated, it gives CASSRPQVNTEAFF.

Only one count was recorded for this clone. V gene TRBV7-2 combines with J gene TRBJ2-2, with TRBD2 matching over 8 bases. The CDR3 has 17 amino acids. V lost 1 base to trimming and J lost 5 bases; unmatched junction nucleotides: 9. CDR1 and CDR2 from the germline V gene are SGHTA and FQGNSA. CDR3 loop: CASSLGASGGLTGELFF. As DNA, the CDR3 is TGTGCCAGCAGCTTAGGGGCCAGCGGGGGTTTAACCGGGGAGCTGTTTTTT.

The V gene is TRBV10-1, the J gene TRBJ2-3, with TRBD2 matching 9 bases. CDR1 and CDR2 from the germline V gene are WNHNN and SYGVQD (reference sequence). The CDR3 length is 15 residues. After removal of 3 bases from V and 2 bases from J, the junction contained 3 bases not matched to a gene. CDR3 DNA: TGCGCCAGCAGTGAAATAGCGGGGGACACAGATACGCAGTATTTT. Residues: CASSEIAGDTDTQYF.

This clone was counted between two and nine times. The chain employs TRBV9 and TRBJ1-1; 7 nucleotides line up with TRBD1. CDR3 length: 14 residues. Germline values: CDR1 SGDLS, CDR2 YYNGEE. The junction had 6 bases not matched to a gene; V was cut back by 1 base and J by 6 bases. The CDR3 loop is CASSVLDRAAEAFF. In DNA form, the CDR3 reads TGTGCCAGCAGCGTACTTGACAGGGCGGCTGAAGCTTTCTTT.

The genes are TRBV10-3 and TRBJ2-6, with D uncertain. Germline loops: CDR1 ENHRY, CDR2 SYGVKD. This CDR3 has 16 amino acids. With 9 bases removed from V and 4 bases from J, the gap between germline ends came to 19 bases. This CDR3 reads CAISLGWGSGANVLTF. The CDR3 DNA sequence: TGTGCCATTTCTCTTGGATGGGGTTCCGGGGCCAACGTCCTGACTTTC.

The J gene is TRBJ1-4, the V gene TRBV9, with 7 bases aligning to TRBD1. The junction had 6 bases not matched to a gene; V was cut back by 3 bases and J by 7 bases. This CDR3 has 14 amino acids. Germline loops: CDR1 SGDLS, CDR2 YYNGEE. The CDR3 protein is CASSAGGGTEKLFF. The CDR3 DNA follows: TGTGCCAGCAGCGCAGGGGGGGGAACTGAAAAACTGTTTTTT. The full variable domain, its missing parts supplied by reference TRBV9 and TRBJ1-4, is DSGVTQTPKHLITATGQRVTLRCSPRSGDLSVYWYQQSLDQGLQFLIQYYNGEERAKGNILERFSAQQFPDLHSELNLSSLELGDSALYFCASSAGGGTEKLFFGSGTQLSVL.